One sample yielded the 27 T cell receptor beta chains listed below, sequenced in a study of blood T cell repertoires in COVID-19. Libraries were prepared by immunoSEQ multiplex PCR; TCRdb keeps only in-frame clonotypes and omits some of them. The repertoire includes about 310,000 clones, around 87% of them detected once, and 1% to 1.5% sits in the top ten. The sample comprised peripheral blood. These receptors were obtained from a man between 65 and 85 years old with acute or convalescent COVID-19.

The V gene is TRBV19, the J gene TRBJ2-5; tentatively, D is TRBD2 (5 bases). This CDR3 comprises 14 residues. Per the germline V gene, CDR1 is LNHDA and CDR2 is SQIVND (reference sequence). V lost 3 bases to trimming and J lost 6 bases, with 14 bases between them. CDR3 sequence (DNA): TGTGCCAGTAGTATCCTAGCAGACGGACAGACCCAGTACTTC. This codes for CASSILADGQTQYF.

The chain links TRBV25-1 to TRBJ1-6, with 9 bases fitting TRBD1. The ends lost 0 bases at V and 5 bases at J; junction bases unmatched: 5. This CDR3 comprises 17 residues. Germline loops: CDR1 MGHDK, CDR2 SYGVNS. CDR3 sequence: CASSEYDRGTNNSPLHF. The CDR3 nucleotides read TGTGCCAGCAGTGAATACGACAGGGGGACCAATAATTCACCCCTCCACTTT.

This chain joins TRBV10-3 and TRBJ2-7; 8 bases fit TRBD1. Germline loops: CDR1 ENHRY, CDR2 SYGVKD. Trimming at V came to 10 bases and at J to 0 bases, leaving 14 bases not matched to a gene. The CDR3 length is 16 residues. The CDR3: CATVATGEKFSYEQYF. The DNA of the CDR3 is TGTGCCACCGTGGCGACAGGGGAGAAGTTCTCCTACGAGCAGTACTTC.

The gene calls are TRBV6-1 and TRBJ1-5, with a possible D match to TRBD1 (5 bases). This CDR3 is 13 amino acids long. V was cut by 2 bases and J by 4 bases, with 6 bases left in between. Germline lookup yields CDR1 MNHNS and CDR2 SASEGT. The CDR3 DNA sequence: TGTGCCAGCAGTGAAACAGGAAATCAGCCCCAGCATTTT. It yields the protein CASSETGNQPQHF.

This clone has more than one count but fewer than ten. The rearrangement uses TRBV29-1 and TRBJ1-4, with 8 bases that match TRBD1. Germline CDR1 and CDR2: SQVTM and ANQGSEA. CDR3 length: 13 residues. Unmatched junction bases numbered 2, after V lost 2 bases and J lost 6 bases. The CDR3 sequence: CSVEQGADEKLFF. Here the CDR3 DNA reads TGCAGCGTTGAACAGGGGGCGGATGAAAAACTGTTTTTT.

The V and J genes are TRBV6-5 and TRBJ1-6; D unclear. Per the germline V gene, CDR1 is MNHEY and CDR2 is SVGAGI. The CDR3 contains 13 residues. The germline V and J ends were trimmed by 2 bases and 7 bases, with 6 bases remaining between them. The CDR3 DNA is TGTGCCAGCAGTTACGTACGGAATTCACCCCTCCACTTT. This encodes CASSYVRNSPLHF.

The chain joins TRBV2 to TRBJ2-2, with a tentative D call TRBD1 (5 bases). Per the germline V gene, CDR1 is SNHLY and CDR2 is FYNNEI. Trimming took 3 bases from V and 0 from J, leaving 8 bases between them. The CDR3 spans 15 residues. The CDR3 region has the DNA TGTGCCAGCAGTGATTTAGGGGCGAACACCGGGGAGCTGTTTTTT. Amino acid sequence: CASSDLGANTGELFF.

A note on this clone: Other nucleotide sequences in the sample specify the same CDR3. The rearrangement links TRBV30 to TRBJ1-6; D not certain. This CDR3 has 11 residues. Germline CDR1 reads GTSNPN; CDR2 reads SVGIG (reference sequence). The V end lost 3 bases, the J end lost 7 bases, and 4 bases lay between the germline ends. This chain's CDR3 is CAWSLNSPLHF. The CDR3 bases are TGTGCCTGGAGCCTAAATTCACCCCTCCACTTT.

A few counts support this clone. The chain combines TRBV15 with TRBJ2-7, with 8 nucleotides matching TRBD1. The germline V gene has CDR1 LNHNV and CDR2 YYDKDF (reference sequence). CDR3 length equals 14 residues. The V gene end was trimmed by 5 bases and the J gene end by 0 bases; junction bases not matched to a gene: 3. CDR3 region: CATSWDRSSYEQYF. The CDR3 DNA sequence: TGTGCCACCAGCTGGGACAGGAGCTCCTACGAGCAGTACTTC.

The rearrangement uses TRBV5-1 and TRBJ2-7, with TRBD2 matching over 8 bases. CDR3 length equals 15 residues. Trimming removed 4 bases from V and 1 base from J; junction bases left unmatched: 7. Per the germline V gene, CDR1 is SGHRS and CDR2 is YFSETQ. The CDR3 loop reads CASSLLAGSSYEQYF. The CDR3 DNA is TGCGCCAGCAGCCTGCTAGCGGGTTCGTCCTACGAGCAGTACTTC.

The chain joins TRBV5-1 to TRBJ2-5; 8 nucleotides agree with TRBD1. CDR1 and CDR2 from the germline V gene are SGHRS and YFSETQ. V lost 3 bases, J lost 4 bases, and 8 bases stayed unmatched. The CDR3 contains 15 residues. The CDR3: CASSSTTGDVETQYF. The CDR3 DNA reads TGCGCCAGCAGCTCCACGACAGGGGATGTAGAGACCCAGTACTTC.

In this sample, this clone turned up a few times. This sequence joins TRBV19 and TRBJ1-4; 7 positions agree with TRBD1. V lost 3 bases to trimming and J lost 4 bases; unmatched junction nucleotides: 11. Germline CDR1 reads LNHDA; CDR2 reads SQIVND (reference sequence). This CDR3 has 17 residues. In DNA form, the CDR3 reads TGTGCCAGTAGTATGATCCCCCGACAGGGCGGTAATGAAAAACTGTTTTTT. Translation gives CASSMIPRQGGNEKLFF. The complete variable domain, with remaining parts taken from reference TRBV19 and TRBJ1-4, reads DGGITQSPKYLFRKEGQNVTLSCEQNLNHDAMYWYRQDPGQGLRLIYYSQIVNDFQKGDIAEGYSVSREKKESFPLTVTSAQKNPTAFYLCASSMIPRQGGNEKLFFGSGTQLSVL.

The rearrangement links TRBV5-6 to TRBJ1-6; 8 positions match TRBD1. The ends lost 3 bases at V and 10 bases at J; junction bases unmatched: 9. Germline assignment: CDR1 SGHDT and CDR2 YYEEEE. CDR3 length: 15 amino acids. The CDR3 sequence: CASSSDRAGRSPLHF. CDR3 DNA: TGTGCCAGCAGCTCGGACAGGGCGGGGCGGTCACCCCTCCACTTT.

The CDR3 region is CASSRSGIKNQPQHF. DNA for the CDR3: TGTGCCAGCAGCCGCTCAGGGATAAAAAATCAGCCCCAGCATTTT. The chain combines TRBV7-9 with TRBJ1-5; D is perhaps TRBD1 (5 bases). The CDR3 has 15 amino acids. Germline V lookup: CDR1 SEHNR, CDR2 FQNEAQ (reference sequence). V was shortened by 5 bases and J by 4 bases, with 15 bases between the two germline ends.

The genes are TRBV5-1 and TRBJ2-3; a weak D match, TRBD2 (5 bases). Germline V CDR1 and CDR2: SGHRS, YFSETQ. Between the trimmed V and J ends, which lost 4 bases and 2 bases, there was a span of 17 bases. The CDR3 is 16 amino acids. The CDR3 DNA reads as TGCGCCAGCAGCACAACCCAACTAGGGCCCACAGATACGCAGTATTTT. Translated: CASSTTQLGPTDTQYF.

The CDR3 sequence is CASSKPWTGRSYNEQFF. CDR3 DNA sequence: TGTGCCAGCAGCAAACCCTGGACAGGGAGGTCCTACAATGAGCAGTTCTTC. The chain carries TRBV21-1 and TRBJ2-1; the DNA was not compared with TRBD1, the D call given in the table. TRBV21-1 is listed as a pseudogene. This CDR3 comprises 17 residues.

The V call is TRBV6-5, the J call TRBJ2-3; 9 bases line up with TRBD2. Germline V CDR1 and CDR2: MNHEY, SVGAGI. The V gene end was trimmed by 7 bases and the J gene end by 7 bases; junction bases not matched to a gene: 6. This CDR3 contains 13 residues. CDR3 in DNA: TGTGCCAGCACAGGACTAGCGCGTTATACGCAGTATTTT. It is translated as CASTGLARYTQYF.

This rearrangement joins TRBV5-4 to TRBJ1-2; maybe TRBD1 (6 bases). The germline CDR1 and CDR2 sequences are SGHNT and YYREEE (reference sequence). Trimming stripped 5 bases from V and 0 bases from J, with 11 bases between. This CDR3 region has 14 residues. In nucleotides, the CDR3 is TGTGCCAGCAGGACGAAGGGGGCTAACTATGGCTACACCTTC. It yields the protein CASRTKGANYGYTF.

The chain links TRBV9 to TRBJ2-2, with D maybe TRBD2 (5 bases). Germline V CDR1 and CDR2: SGDLS, YYNGEE. The CDR3 loop spans 14 amino acids. Trimming stripped 4 bases from V and 4 bases from J, with 11 bases between. The chain's CDR3 is CASSFREGTGELFF. DNA of the CDR3: TGTGCCAGCAGCTTCCGCGAGGGCACCGGGGAGCTGTTTTTT. Drawing the rest from reference TRBV9 and TRBJ2-2, the complete variable domain is DSGVTQTPKHLITATGQRVTLRCSPRSGDLSVYWYQQSLDQGLQFLIQYYNGEERAKGNILERFSAQQFPDLHSELNLSSLELGDSALYFCASSFREGTGELFFGEGSRLTVL.

The V gene is TRBV4-1, the J gene TRBJ2-3, with 8 bases that match TRBD2. Trimming took 1 base from V and 6 from J; bases not matched to a gene: 9. The CDR3 runs 16 residues. Germline loops: CDR1 MGHRA, CDR2 YSYEKL. CDR3 loop: CASSQALLAGRDTQYF. The CDR3 DNA sequence: TGCGCCAGCAGCCAAGCTCTCCTAGCGGGTCGGGATACGCAGTATTTT.

This chain joins TRBV30 and TRBJ1-4; 8 bases are shared with TRBD1. The V and J ends lost 5 bases and 5 bases, in that order; junction bases with no gene match: 10. The CDR3 length is 15 residues. The germline gives CDR1 GTSNPN, CDR2 SVGIG (reference sequence). The CDR3: CAWAEPGQANEKLFF. CDR3 coding DNA: TGTGCCTGGGCCGAACCGGGACAGGCAAATGAAAAACTGTTTTTT.

This chain joins TRBV28 and TRBJ1-2; 7 nucleotides match TRBD1. This CDR3 is built from 14 residues. The germline V gene encodes CDR1 MDHEN and CDR2 SYDVKM. V gave up 2 bases and J gave up 3 bases; unmatched junction bases: 3. CDR3 residues: CASSLRQGDYGYTF. DNA for the CDR3: TGTGCCAGCAGTTTACGCCAGGGGGACTATGGCTACACCTTC.

J is TRBJ1-2 and V is TRBV3-1 (or the pseudogene TRBV3-2), with no clear D. The V end was cut by 2 bases, the J end by 7 bases, with 11 bases between. The CDR3 totals 13 residues. The germline V gene has CDR1 LGHDT and CDR2 YNNKEL (reference sequence). CDR3 protein: CASSQRGSGGYTF. The DNA of the CDR3 is TGTGCCAGCAGCCAACGGGGTAGCGGTGGCTACACCTTC.

In its sample, this clone was seen a few times. The chain has TRBV6-5 and TRBJ2-7; D not resolved. This CDR3 has 14 residues. The germline CDR1 and CDR2 sequences are MNHEY and SVGAGI. V was trimmed by 5 bases and J by 1 base, leaving 12 bases between them. The CDR3, as DNA: TGTGCCAGCAGTCCAAGGCAGGAATCCTACGAGCAGTACTTC. Its translation: CASSPRQESYEQYF.

The V call is TRBV7-2, the J call TRBJ2-2, with 8 bases matching TRBD2. J was trimmed by 8 bases and V by 1 base; bases with no gene match: 3. The CDR3 runs to 14 residues. Germline CDR1 and CDR2: SGHTA and FQGNSA. Here the CDR3 DNA reads TGTGCCAGCAGCTTAGATTCTAGCGGGGGGGAGCTGTTTTTT. Translating gives CASSLDSSGGELFF.

This sequence joins TRBV6-2 or TRBV6-3 and TRBJ2-1, with 7 bases that match TRBD1. J gave up 4 bases and V 0 bases, and 6 bases lay outside the gene matches. Germline CDR1 MNHEY, CDR2 SVGEGT. This CDR3 region has 16 residues. In nucleotides, the CDR3 is TGTGCCAGCAGTTACTCGAGGGGGCCGGGGTACAATGAGCAGTTCTTC. It is translated as CASSYSRGPGYNEQFF.

The CDR3 region has the DNA TGTGCCAGCAGTTACCTCCAGGGGCCTGGCTATGGCTACACCTTC. Its protein is CASSYLQGPGYGYTF. V is TRBV6-2 or TRBV6-3 and J is TRBJ1-2; a weak D match, TRBD1 (6 bases). This CDR3 has 15 residues. Germline loops: CDR1 MNHEY, CDR2 SVGEGT. The germline V and J ends were trimmed by 2 bases and 4 bases, with 14 bases remaining between them.